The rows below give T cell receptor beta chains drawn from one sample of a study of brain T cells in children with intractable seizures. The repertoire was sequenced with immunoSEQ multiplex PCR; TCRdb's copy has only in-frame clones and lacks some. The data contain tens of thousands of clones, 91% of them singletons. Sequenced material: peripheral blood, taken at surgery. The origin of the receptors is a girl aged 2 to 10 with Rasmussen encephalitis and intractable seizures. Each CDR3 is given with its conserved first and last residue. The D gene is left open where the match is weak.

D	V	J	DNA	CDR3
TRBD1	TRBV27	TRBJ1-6	TGTGCCAGCAGTGTCCGGAGCAGGGGGATGGGGTCCGGATCACCCCTCCACTTT	CASSVRSRGMGSGSPLHF
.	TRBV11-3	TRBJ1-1	TGTGCCAGCAGCTTTGCAGGGAACACTGAAGCTTTCTTT	CASSFAGNTEAFF
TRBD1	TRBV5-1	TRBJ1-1	TGCGCCAGCAGCTTCGAAGGGACCGTCCTAGGACAGGGGACTGAAGCTTTCTTT	CASSFEGTVLGQGTEAFF
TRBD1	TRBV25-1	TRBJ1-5	TGTGCCAGCAAAGGACAGGGTAATCAGCCCCAGCATTTT	CASKGQGNQPQHF
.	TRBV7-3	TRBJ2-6	TGTGCCAGCAGGGGACTCTCTGGGGCCAACGTCCTGACTTTC	CASRGLSGANVLTF
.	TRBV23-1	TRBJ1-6	TGCGCCAGCAGTCCGGACACGAGCTCCTATAATTCACCCCTCCACTTT	CASSPDTSSYNSPLHF
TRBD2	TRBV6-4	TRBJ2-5	TGTGCCAGAAGACTAGCGGGGGGGAAGACCCAGTACTTC	CARRLAGGKTQYF
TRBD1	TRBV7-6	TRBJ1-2	TGTGCCAGCAGCTCGGCTTCGGGACAGAAGTTTAACTATGGCTACACCTTC	CASSSASGQKFNYGYTF
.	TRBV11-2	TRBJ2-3	TGTGCCAGCAGCGACCTACCAGGACAGCTCGACACAGATACGCAGTATTTT	CASSDLPGQLDTDTQYF
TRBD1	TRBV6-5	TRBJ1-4	TGTGCCAGCAGCCTACTGGGACAGGGTGAACTGTTTTTT	CASSLLGQGELFF